This T cell receptor (beta chain) was identified during a study of blood T cells in healthy people across ages. As to this clonotype: Its antigen is unknown. The junction does not match germline at one end; this may be a read error.

Through a sample-barcoded 5' primer and a J-beta primer mix, a second PCR was run for roughly 6 to 12 cycles. Every cDNA molecule carried a tag from a template-switch adaptor bearing 12 random nucleotides. TCRdb analysed the 5' RACE reads with MiXCR anew, one entry per CDR3 protein. The table includes 760,000 or so distinct CDR3 sequences, 25% detected once. The study's findings and limits: Naive and antigen-experienced cells could not be conclusively compared, given unsorted PBMCs.

This CDR3 spans 14 amino acids. CDR1 SEHNR and CDR2 FQNEAQ come from the germline V gene (reference sequence). The data also belong to a second study, concerning T cells of mothers and their children. That work adds: In this cohort, donors were three healthy Caucasian mothers plus their six children. A slight, non-significant increase in overlap was found for related mother-child pairs relative to unrelated pairs.

The rearrangement uses TRBV7-9 and TRBJ2-1, with D possibly TRBD2 on 6 matching bases. This sequence was found in a boy aged 5-17 years in good health. The sample was blood. The CDR3 DNA follows: TGTGCCAACTCTTGGGGGGAGAACTACAATGAACAGTTCTTC. Translation gives CANSWGENYNEQFF. Full variable domain (remainder filled in from reference TRBV7-9 and TRBJ2-1): DTGVSQNPRHKITKRGQNVTFRCDPISEHNRLYWYRQTLGQGPEFLTYFQNEAQLEKSRLLSDRFSAERPKGSFSTLEIQRTEQGDSAMYLCANSWGENYNEQFFGPGTRLTVL.